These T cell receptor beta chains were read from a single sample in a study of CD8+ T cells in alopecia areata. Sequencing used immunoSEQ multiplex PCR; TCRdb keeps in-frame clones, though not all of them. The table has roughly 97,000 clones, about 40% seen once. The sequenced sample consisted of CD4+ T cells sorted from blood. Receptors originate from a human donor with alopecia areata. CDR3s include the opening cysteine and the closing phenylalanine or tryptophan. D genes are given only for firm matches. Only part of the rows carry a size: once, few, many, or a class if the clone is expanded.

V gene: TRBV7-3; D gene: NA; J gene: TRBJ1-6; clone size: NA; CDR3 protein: CASINRTNSPLHF; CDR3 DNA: TGTGCCAGCATAAACAGAACTAATTCACCCCTCCACTTT
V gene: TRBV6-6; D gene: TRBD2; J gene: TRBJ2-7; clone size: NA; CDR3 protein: CASSSPQRGGRYEQYF; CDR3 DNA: TGTGCCAGCAGTTCCCCCCAGCGGGGGGGCCGGTACGAGCAGTACTTC
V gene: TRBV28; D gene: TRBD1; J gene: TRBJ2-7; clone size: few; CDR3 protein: CASSGRQGYEQYF; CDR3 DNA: TGTGCCAGCAGTGGAAGACAGGGTTACGAGCAGTACTTC
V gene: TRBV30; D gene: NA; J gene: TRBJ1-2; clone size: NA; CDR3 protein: CAWSQISVGGLYGYTF; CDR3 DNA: TGTGCCTGGAGTCAAATCTCAGTGGGCGGCCTCTATGGCTACACCTTC
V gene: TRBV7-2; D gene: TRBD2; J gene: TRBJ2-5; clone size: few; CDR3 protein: CASSPSGRGETQYF; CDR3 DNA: TGTGCCAGCAGCCCATCGGGGAGGGGAGAGACCCAGTACTTC
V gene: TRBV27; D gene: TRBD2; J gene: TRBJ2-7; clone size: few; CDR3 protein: CASIGREVYEQYF; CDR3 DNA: TGTGCCAGCATTGGGCGGGAGGTCTACGAGCAGTACTTC
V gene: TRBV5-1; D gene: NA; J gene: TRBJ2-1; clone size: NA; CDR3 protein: CASSLEQVPRPNEQFF; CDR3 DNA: TGCGCCAGCAGCTTGGAGCAAGTCCCTAGGCCTAATGAGCAGTTCTTC
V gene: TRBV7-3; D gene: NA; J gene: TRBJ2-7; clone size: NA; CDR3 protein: CASSPWGRDEQYF; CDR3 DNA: TGTGCCAGCAGCCCGTGGGGCAGGGACGAGCAGTACTTC
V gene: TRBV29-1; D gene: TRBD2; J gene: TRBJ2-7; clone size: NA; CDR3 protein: CSVVLATPYEQYF; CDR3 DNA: TGCAGCGTTGTACTAGCGACGCCCTACGAGCAGTACTTC
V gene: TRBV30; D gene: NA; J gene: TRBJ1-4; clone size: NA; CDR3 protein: CAWGKQGNEKLFF; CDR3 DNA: TGTGCCTGGGGAAAGCAGGGTAATGAAAAACTGTTTTTT
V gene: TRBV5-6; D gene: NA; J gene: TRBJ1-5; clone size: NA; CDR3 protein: CASSLATNRRLQHF; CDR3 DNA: TGTGCCAGCAGCTTGGCGACAAACAGACGACTCCAGCATTTT
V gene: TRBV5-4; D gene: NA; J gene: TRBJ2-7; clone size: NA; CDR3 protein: CASSLGDPYEQYF; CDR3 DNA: TGTGCCAGCAGCTTGGGGGACCCCTACGAGCAGTACTTC
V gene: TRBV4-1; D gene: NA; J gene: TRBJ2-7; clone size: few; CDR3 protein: CASSLDDRSTYEQYF; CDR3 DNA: TGCGCCAGCAGCCTCGATGACAGGTCCACCTACGAGCAGTACTTC
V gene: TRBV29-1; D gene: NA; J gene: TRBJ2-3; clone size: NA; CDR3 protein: CSVGRRQGTDTQYF; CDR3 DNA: TGCAGCGTTGGACGGCGGCAGGGCACAGATACGCAGTATTTT
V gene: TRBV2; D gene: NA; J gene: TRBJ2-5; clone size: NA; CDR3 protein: CASSERETQYF; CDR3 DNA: TGTGCCAGCAGTGAGAGAGAGACCCAGTACTTC
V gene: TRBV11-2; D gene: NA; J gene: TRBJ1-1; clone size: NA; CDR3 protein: CASSFRPGNTEAFF; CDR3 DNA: TGTGCCAGCAGCTTTAGGCCAGGTAACACTGAAGCTTTCTTT
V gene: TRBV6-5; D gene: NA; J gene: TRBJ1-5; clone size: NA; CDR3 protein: CASSLGGSQPQHF; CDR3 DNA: TGTGCCAGCAGTTTGGGGGGCAGTCAGCCCCAGCATTTT
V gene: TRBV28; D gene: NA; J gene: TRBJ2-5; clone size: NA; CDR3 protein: CASSVDGTYDQETQYF; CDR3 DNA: TGTGCCAGCAGTGTCGACGGGACATACGACCAAGAGACCCAGTACTTC
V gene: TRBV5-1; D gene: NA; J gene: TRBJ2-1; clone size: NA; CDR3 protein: CASSLAGGNEQFF; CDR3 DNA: TGCGCCAGCAGCTTGGCCGGGGGCAATGAGCAGTTCTTC
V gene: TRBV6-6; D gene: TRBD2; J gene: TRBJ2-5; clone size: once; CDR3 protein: CASSTRGGAKETQYF; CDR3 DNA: TGTGCCAGCAGTACCCGGGGAGGGGCGAAAGAGACCCAGTACTTC
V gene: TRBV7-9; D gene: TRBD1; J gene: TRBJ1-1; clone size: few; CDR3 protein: CASSLDRVPVGTEAFF; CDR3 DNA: TGTGCCAGCAGCTTGGACAGGGTACCGGTCGGCACTGAAGCTTTCTTT
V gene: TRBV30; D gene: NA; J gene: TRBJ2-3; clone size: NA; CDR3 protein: CAWSGQERDTQYF; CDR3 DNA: TGTGCCTGGAGTGGACAGGAGCGAGATACGCAGTATTTT
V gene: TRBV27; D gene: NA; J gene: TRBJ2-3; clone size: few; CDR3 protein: CASSLSPRWDTQYF; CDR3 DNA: TGTGCCAGCAGTTTGTCCCCACGTTGGGATACGCAGTATTTT
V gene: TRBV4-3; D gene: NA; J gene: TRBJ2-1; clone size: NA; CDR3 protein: CASSQEMSGNEQFF; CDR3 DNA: TGCGCCAGCAGCCAAGAGATGAGCGGGAATGAGCAGTTCTTC
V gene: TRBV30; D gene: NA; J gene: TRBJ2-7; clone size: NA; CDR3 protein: CAWSVSPRVGEQYF; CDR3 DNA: TGTGCCTGGAGTGTATCCCCCAGGGTGGGCGAGCAGTACTTC
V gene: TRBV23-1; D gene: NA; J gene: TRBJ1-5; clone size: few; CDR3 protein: CASSHRGHYSNQPQHF; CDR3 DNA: TGCGCCAGCAGTCATCGGGGACACTATAGCAATCAGCCCCAGCATTTT
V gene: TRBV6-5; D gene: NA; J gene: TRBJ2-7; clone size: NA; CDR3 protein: CASGRNYEQYF; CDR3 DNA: TGTGCCAGCGGAAGAAACTACGAGCAGTACTTC
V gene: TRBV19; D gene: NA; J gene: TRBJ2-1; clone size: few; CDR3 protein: CASRDLSGGSYNEQFF; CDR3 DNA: TGTGCCAGTAGGGACCTAAGCGGAGGCTCCTACAATGAGCAGTTCTTC
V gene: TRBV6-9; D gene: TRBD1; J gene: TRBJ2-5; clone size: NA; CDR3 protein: CASSYSVRGSYQETQYF; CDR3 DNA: TGTGCCAGCAGTTATTCGGTCAGGGGGTCTTACCAAGAGACCCAGTACTTC
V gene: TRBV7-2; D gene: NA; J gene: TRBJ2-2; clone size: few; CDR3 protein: CATRRGSTGELFF; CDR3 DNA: TGTGCCACGAGGCGGGGCAGCACCGGGGAGCTGTTTTTT
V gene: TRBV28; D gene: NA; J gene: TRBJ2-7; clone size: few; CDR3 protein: CASSLQGYEQYF; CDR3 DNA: TGTGCCAGCAGCCTCCAGGGTTACGAGCAGTACTTC
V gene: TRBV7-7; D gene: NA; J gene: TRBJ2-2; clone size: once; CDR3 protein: CASSLASGASAGELFF; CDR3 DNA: TGTGCTAGCAGCTTAGCTTCTGGGGCATCAGCCGGGGAGCTGTTTTTT
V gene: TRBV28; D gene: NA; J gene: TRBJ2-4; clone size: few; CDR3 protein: CASSTPAWDIQYF; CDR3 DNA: TGTGCCAGCAGCACTCCTGCCTGGGACATTCAGTACTTC
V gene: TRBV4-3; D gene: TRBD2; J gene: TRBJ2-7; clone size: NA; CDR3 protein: CASSQGQGLAGGSHEQYF; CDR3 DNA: TGCGCCAGCAGCCAGGGGCAGGGGCTAGCGGGAGGTTCCCACGAGCAGTACTTC
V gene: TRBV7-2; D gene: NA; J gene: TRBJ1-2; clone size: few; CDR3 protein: CASSEAHRVTYGYTF; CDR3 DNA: TGTGCCAGCAGCGAAGCTCACAGGGTAACCTATGGCTACACCTTC
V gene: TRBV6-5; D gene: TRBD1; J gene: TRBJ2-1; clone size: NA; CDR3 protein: CASSYSISQGANEQFF; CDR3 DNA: TGTGCCAGCAGTTACTCGATTTCTCAGGGGGCGAATGAGCAGTTCTTC
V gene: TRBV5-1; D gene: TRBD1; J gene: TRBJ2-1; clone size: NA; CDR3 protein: CASKRGQDNEQFF; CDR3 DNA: TGCGCCAGCAAAAGAGGACAGGACAATGAGCAGTTCTTC
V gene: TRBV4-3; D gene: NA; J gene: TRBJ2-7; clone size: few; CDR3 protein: CASSPDRFSHEQYF; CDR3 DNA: TGCGCCAGCAGCCCAGACAGGTTTAGCCACGAGCAGTACTTC
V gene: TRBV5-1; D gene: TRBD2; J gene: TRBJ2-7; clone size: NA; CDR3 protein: CASSPLAGEAYEQYF; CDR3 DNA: TGCGCCAGCAGCCCCCTGGCGGGAGAGGCCTACGAGCAGTACTTC
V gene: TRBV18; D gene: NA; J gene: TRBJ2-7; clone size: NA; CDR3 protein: CASSPEYGEQYF; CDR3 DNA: TGTGCCAGCTCACCGGAGTACGGGGAGCAGTACTTC
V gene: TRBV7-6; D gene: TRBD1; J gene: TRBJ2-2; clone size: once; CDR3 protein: CASRQDRVNTGELFF; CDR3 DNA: TGTGCCAGCAGGCAGGACAGGGTGAACACCGGGGAGCTGTTTTTT
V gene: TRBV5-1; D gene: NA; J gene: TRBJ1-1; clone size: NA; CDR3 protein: CASSLRGERNTEAFF; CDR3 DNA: TGCGCCAGCAGCTTGAGAGGGGAGAGAAACACTGAAGCTTTCTTT
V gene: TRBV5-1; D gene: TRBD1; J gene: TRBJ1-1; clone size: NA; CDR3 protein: CASSFPGGTEAFF; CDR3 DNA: TGCGCCAGCAGCTTCCCAGGGGGCACTGAAGCTTTCTTT
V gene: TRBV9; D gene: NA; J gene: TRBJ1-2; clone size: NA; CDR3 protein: CASSISTASEGYTF; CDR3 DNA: TGTGCCAGCAGCATATCGACAGCGAGCGAGGGCTACACCTTC
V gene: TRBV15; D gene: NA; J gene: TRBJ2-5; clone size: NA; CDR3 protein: CATSTSVAGETQYF; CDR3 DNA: TGTGCCACCAGCACCTCGGTGGCGGGAGAGACCCAGTACTTC
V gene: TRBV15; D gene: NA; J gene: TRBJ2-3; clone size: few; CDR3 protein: CATSRDRQGRDTQYF; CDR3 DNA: TGTGCCACCAGCAGAGATAGGCAGGGGAGAGATACGCAGTATTTT
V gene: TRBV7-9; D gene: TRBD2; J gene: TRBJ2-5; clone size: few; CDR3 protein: CASMSTGGPRETQYF; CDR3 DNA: TGTGCCAGCATGAGTACGGGAGGGCCTCGGGAGACCCAGTACTTC
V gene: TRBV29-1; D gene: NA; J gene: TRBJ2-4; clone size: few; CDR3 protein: CSVDAAGPAKNIQYF; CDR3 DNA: TGCAGCGTTGACGCTGCAGGGCCGGCCAAAAACATTCAGTACTTC
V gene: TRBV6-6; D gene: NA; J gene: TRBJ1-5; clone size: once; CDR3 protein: CASSTSALRPQHF; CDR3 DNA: TGTGCCAGCAGTACCTCAGCGCTTCGGCCCCAGCATTTT
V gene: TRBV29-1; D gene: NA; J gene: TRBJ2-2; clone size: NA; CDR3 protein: CSVALPRTGELFF; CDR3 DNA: TGCAGCGTTGCTCTGCCGCGCACCGGGGAGCTGTTTTTT
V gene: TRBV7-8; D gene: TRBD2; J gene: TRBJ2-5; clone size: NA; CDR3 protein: CASSVATSGRRETQYF; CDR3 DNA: TGTGCCAGCAGCGTAGCCACTAGCGGGAGGCGGGAGACCCAGTACTTC